Below are 20 T cell receptor beta chains sequenced from a single sample in a study of OX40 agonist ivuxolimab in advanced cancers. Using immunoSEQ multiplex PCR, the repertoire was profiled, and TCRdb retains in-frame clones only, with some absent. The table has 90,000 to 100,000 clones, approximately 90% seen once; the top ten hold about 0.82%. Sequenced here: CD4+ or CD8+ T cells sorted from blood, sampled in a trial of the OX40 agonist ivuxolimab. These receptor sequences come from an adult with an advanced solid tumor such as melanoma, head and neck, liver or kidney cancer.

This clone was observed a single time. The chain recombines TRBV6-4 with TRBJ2-7; 7 bases map to TRBD2. There are 16 residues in the CDR3. V was clipped by 6 bases and J by 0 bases; unmatched bases: 11. CDR1 MRHNA and CDR2 SNTAGT come from the germline V gene. The DNA of the CDR3 is TGTGCCAGCAGGCCCCTTCCGGGCGGGAGCTCCTACGAGCAGTACGTC. Its translation is CASRPLPGGSSYEQYV.

The genes are TRBV14 and TRBJ2-1, with 9 nucleotides matching TRBD2. CDR1 is SGHDN and CDR2 is FVKESK in the germline V gene. V lost 1 base, J lost 10 bases, and 5 bases stayed unmatched. The CDR3 length is 14 residues. The CDR3 is CASSQALAGGEQFF. The DNA of the CDR3 is TGTGCCAGCAGCCAAGCTTTGGCGGGGGGGGAGCAGTTCTTC.

The J gene is TRBJ1-2, the V gene TRBV28; 9 positions match TRBD1. The CDR3 spans 14 residues. Unmatched junction bases numbered 4, after V lost 4 bases and J lost 4 bases. Germline loops: CDR1 MDHEN, CDR2 SYDVKM. CDR3 residues: CASSSTGGPYGYTF. DNA of the CDR3: TGTGCCAGCAGTTCTACAGGGGGCCCCTATGGCTACACCTTC.

The chain links TRBV11-2 to TRBJ2-5, with TRBD2 matching 11 bases. Trimming removed 5 bases from V and 2 bases from J; junction bases left unmatched: 7. CDR3 length: 16 amino acids. Germline values: CDR1 SGHAT, CDR2 FQNNGV. CDR3 residues: CASSPGLAGGQETQYF. The CDR3, as DNA: TGTGCCAGCAGCCCTGGGCTAGCGGGAGGACAAGAGACCCAGTACTTC.

The chain recombines TRBV2 with TRBJ2-1, with 9 nucleotides matching TRBD1. V gave up 8 bases and J gave up 10 bases; unmatched junction bases: 6. The CDR3 runs to 12 residues. Germline-derived CDR1 and CDR2 are SNHLY and FYNNEI. DNA for the CDR3: TGTGCCAGCGGGGGACAGGGCCTCGAGCAGTTCTTC. This encodes CASGGQGLEQFF.

The V call is TRBV18, the J call TRBJ2-7; either TRBD1 or TRBD2 may supply D (5 bases each). Germline V lookup: CDR1 KGHSH, CDR2 LQKENI. V was shortened by 1 base and J by 7 bases, with 14 bases between the two germline ends. The CDR3 contains 14 residues. The CDR3 protein is CASSPLTGGGEQYV. The CDR3, as DNA: TGTGCCAGCTCACCACTAACAGGCGGAGGAGAGCAGTACGTC.

The chain carries TRBV10-3 and TRBJ2-1; 8 bases map to TRBD2. CDR1 ENHRY and CDR2 SYGVKD come from the germline V gene. The CDR3 spans 19 residues. V dropped 7 bases and J dropped 0; count of bases not matched to a gene: 17. In DNA, the CDR3 is TGTGCCATCACCTCGGGGGCTAGCGGGCCCCAGAGCTCCTACAATGAGCAGTTCTTC. Its translation is CAITSGASGPQSSYNEQFF.

This clone was recorded only once. The V and J genes are TRBV5-6 and TRBJ1-3; TRBD1 might be the D (5 bases). Germline CDR1 is SGHDT and CDR2 is YYEEEE. The V gene lost 0 bases and the J gene lost 7 bases, with 8 bases spanning the gap. This CDR3 has 13 residues. Written as DNA, the CDR3 is TGTGCCAGCAGCTTGGGAGGGGTCAACACCATATATTTT. Amino acids: CASSLGGVNTIYF. The variable domain in full, with the rest retrieved from reference TRBV5-6 and TRBJ1-3, is DAGVTQSPTHLIKTRGQQVTLRCSPKSGHDTVSWYQQALGQGPQFIFQYYEEEERQRGNFPDRFSGHQFPNYSSELNVNALLLGDSALYLCASSLGGVNTIYFGEGSWLTVV.

This rearrangement joins TRBV5-1 to TRBJ2-1, with 7 bases matching TRBD2. The CDR3 totals 16 residues. Germline CDR1 SGHRS, CDR2 YFSETQ. V lost 4 bases, J lost 5 bases, and 12 bases stayed unmatched. CDR3 in DNA: TGCGCCAGCAGCAAAGAAGGCGGGAGTCAGAACAATGAGCAGTTCTTC. Translation: CASSKEGGSQNNEQFF. Variable domain in full (rest from reference TRBV5-1 and TRBJ2-1): KAGVTQTPRYLIKTRGQQVTLSCSPISGHRSVSWYQQTPGQGLQFLFEYFSETQRNKGNFPGRFSGRQFSNSRSEMNVSTLELGDSALYLCASSKEGGSQNNEQFFGPGTRLTVL.

The chain joins TRBV4-3 to TRBJ2-1, with D perhaps TRBD1 or TRBD2 (5 bases each). The V and J ends lost 4 bases and 6 bases respectively, with 10 bases between them. Looked up from germline, CDR1 is LGHNA and CDR2 is YSLEER. The CDR3 totals 13 residues. CDR3 nucleotide sequence: TGCGCCAGCAGCCGAGGGGACGGCAATGAGCAGTTCTTC. Protein: CASSRGDGNEQFF.

This clone appeared a single time. This chain links TRBV25-1 with TRBJ2-7, with D possibly matching TRBD2 (5 bases). The germline V gene has CDR1 MGHDK and CDR2 SYGVNS. The V end was cut by 5 bases, the J end by 11 bases, with 13 bases between. The CDR3 length is 11 residues. Here the CDR3 reads CASSLGAVEYF. In DNA form, the CDR3 reads TGTGCCAGCAGTCTGGGAGCCGTAGAGTACTTC.

Concerning this clone: The same CDR3 arises from other DNA sequences in this sample as well. The V gene is TRBV9, the J gene TRBJ2-1; D is uncertain. V was pared by 0 bases and J by 0 bases, with 7 bases between. Germline V gives CDR1 SGDLS, CDR2 YYNGEE. CDR3 length: 15 residues. CDR3: CASSVVPSSYNEQFF. CDR3 bases: TGTGCCAGCAGCGTAGTGCCTAGCTCCTACAATGAGCAGTTCTTC.

V usage is TRBV7-2 and J usage is TRBJ1-2, with D maybe TRBD1 (5 bases). Germline CDR1 reads SGHTA; CDR2 reads FQGNSA. Between the trimmed V and J ends, which lost 5 bases and 3 bases, there was a span of 10 bases. The length of the CDR3 is 13 residues. The CDR3: CASSAQGYYGYTF. The CDR3 nucleotides read TGTGCCAGCAGCGCTCAGGGTTACTATGGCTACACCTTC.

The rearrangement links TRBV2 to TRBJ2-4; D not resolved. Trimming pared 3 bases from V and 3 bases from J, leaving 9 bases between. The germline CDR1 and CDR2 sequences are SNHLY and FYNNEI. The CDR3 has 14 residues. For the CDR3, the DNA is TGTGCCAGCAGTGACAGGTCCCTCAAAAACATTCAGTACTTC. This sequence encodes CASSDRSLKNIQYF.

The chain carries TRBV6-5 and TRBJ2-5; TRBD1 is a possible D gene (5 bases). Trimming pared 5 bases from V and 4 bases from J, leaving 14 bases between. CDR1 is MNHEY, CDR2 SVGAGI, per germline. The CDR3 is 14 amino acids. The CDR3 region has the DNA TGTGCCAGCAGTCTGGTTCAGGGCGGAGAGACCCAGTACTTC. Amino acid sequence: CASSLVQGGETQYF.

The chain combines TRBV18 with TRBJ2-2, with D unclear. Trimming left V 3 bases short and J 0 bases short, with 11 bases between. Per the germline V gene, CDR1 is KGHSH and CDR2 is LQKENI. The CDR3 runs to 16 residues. CDR3 bases: TGTGCCAGCTCACCCCAGAAAGCCTCGAACACCGGGGAGCTGTTTTTT. Encoded protein: CASSPQKASNTGELFF.

In nucleotides, the CDR3 is TGTGCCAGCAGTTGGCGAGCGGGATACGAGCAGTACGTC. Residues: CASSWRAGYEQYV. This chain links TRBV6-6 with TRBJ2-7; 7 nucleotides align to TRBD2. The V gene's germline CDR1 is MNHNY and CDR2 SVGAGI (reference sequence). V lost 4 bases, J lost 4 bases, and 4 bases stayed unmatched. The CDR3 runs 13 residues.

The genes are TRBV5-4 and TRBJ1-6; D uncertain. Germline CDR1 and CDR2: SGHNT and YYREEE (reference sequence). V dropped 2 bases and J dropped 0 bases, with 12 bases sitting between them. This CDR3 has 17 residues. The CDR3 DNA reads as TGTGCCAGCAGCTTCGTGACGGGGAGCTCCTATAATTCACCCCTCCACTTT. This codes for CASSFVTGSSYNSPLHF.

The chain couples TRBV6-1 to TRBJ2-1, with D possibly matching TRBD2 (5 bases). This CDR3 spans 15 amino acids. Deletions cut 2 bases from V and 3 bases from J, with 11 bases between. Germline values: CDR1 MNHNS, CDR2 SASEGT. The CDR3 coding sequence is TGTGCCAGCAGTGAAAGGTTCGGGGACTACAATGAGCAGTTCTTC. Its protein product is CASSERFGDYNEQFF.

The V gene is TRBV2, the J gene TRBJ2-3; maybe TRBD2 (5 bases). This CDR3 is 13 amino acids long. Trimming removed 5 bases at V and 6 bases at J, with 12 bases between. Germline CDR1 SNHLY, CDR2 FYNNEI. The CDR3 region is CASSRDWRDTQYF. The CDR3 DNA sequence: TGTGCCAGCAGTCGTGACTGGAGGGATACGCAGTATTTT.